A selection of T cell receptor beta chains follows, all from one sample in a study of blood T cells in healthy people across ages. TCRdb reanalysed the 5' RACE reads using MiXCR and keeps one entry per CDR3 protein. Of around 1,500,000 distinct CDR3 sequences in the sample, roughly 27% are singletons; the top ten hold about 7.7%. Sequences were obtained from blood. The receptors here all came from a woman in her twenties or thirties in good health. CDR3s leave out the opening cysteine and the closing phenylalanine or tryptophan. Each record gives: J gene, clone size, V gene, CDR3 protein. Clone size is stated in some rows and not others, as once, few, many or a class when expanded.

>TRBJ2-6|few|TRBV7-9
ASSPGGGGLSGANVLT
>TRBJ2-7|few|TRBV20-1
SATAGVYNEQY
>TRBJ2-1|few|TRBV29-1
SVIKGHNEQF
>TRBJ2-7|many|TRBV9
ASSVSWTGLHEQY
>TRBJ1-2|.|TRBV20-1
SARDLLGQGNYGYT
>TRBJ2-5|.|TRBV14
ASSQGGHTIQETQY
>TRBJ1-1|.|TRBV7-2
ANSFLTETEAF
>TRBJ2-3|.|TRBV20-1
SVAGGSNADTQY
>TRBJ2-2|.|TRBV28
ASIQGGTGELF
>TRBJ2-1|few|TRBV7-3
ASNLTRSGGISYNEQF
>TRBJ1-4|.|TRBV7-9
ASSPDSATNEKLF
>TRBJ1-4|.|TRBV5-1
ASSSRDLHGEKLF
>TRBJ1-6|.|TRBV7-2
ASSLRQRNSPLH